The 24 T cell receptor beta chains presented below share a single source sample, sequenced in a study of chemoradiotherapy in HPV16-positive cancers (dated by TCRdb to the early 2020s). Library prep was done by the immunoSEQ multiplex PCR assay. TCRdb's version of the immuneACCESS table is confined to in-frame rearrangements and falls short of the full clone set. An unresolved V gene accounts for under half of the shortfall where checked; the remainder is of unknown origin. In this sample the table shows about 32,000 clones, about nine tenths of which occur a single time. 4.8% of the sample goes to the ten largest clones. Material: blood, obtained from a patient who underwent chemoradiotherapy. These receptors were collected from a human donor with HPV-associated anogenital cancer.

This chain connects TRBV6-5 to TRBJ1-2; D might be TRBD1 (6 bases). This CDR3 region has 13 residues. From germline, CDR1 is MNHEY and CDR2 SVGAGI. V gave up 5 bases and J gave up 3 bases, with 10 bases separating them. CDR3 residues: CASSHREDYGYTF. The CDR3, as DNA: TGTGCCAGCAGTCACAGGGAGGACTATGGCTACACCTTC.

The DNA for the CDR3 is TGTGCCAGCTCGTCTGGGCTTGGGGAGCAGTACTTC. Residues: CASSSGLGEQYF. V is TRBV18 and J is TRBJ2-7; D gene ambiguous. Trimming removed 6 bases at V and 7 bases at J, with 13 bases between. CDR1 KGHSH and CDR2 LQKENI come from the germline V gene. This CDR3 spans 12 amino acids.

The V gene is TRBV5-4, the J gene TRBJ1-5; possibly TRBD1 for D (5 bases). V was pared by 0 bases and J by 11 bases, with 15 bases between. Per the germline V gene, CDR1 is SGHNT and CDR2 is YYREEE (reference sequence). The CDR3 covers 14 residues. DNA for the CDR3: TGTGCCAGCAGCTTGGCGGAGGCCCCGGGGGCCCAGCATTTT. Protein product: CASSLAEAPGAQHF.

The genes are TRBV5-1 and TRBJ2-7, with 7 bases that match TRBD1. Germline V gene sequence: CDR1 SGHRS, CDR2 YFSETQ. This CDR3 is built from 15 residues. Trimming cost V 4 bases and J 6 bases; bases outside gene matches: 13. The CDR3, as DNA: TGCGCCAGCAGCCCCCAAACAGGGGCCAGCACCGAGCAGTACTTC. It encodes CASSPQTGASTEQYF.

The count of this clone is one. The gene calls are TRBV5-5 and TRBJ2-7; D is undetermined. The CDR3 spans 16 residues. The germline V gene has CDR1 SGHKS and CDR2 YYEKEE (reference sequence). Trimming stripped 4 bases from V and 5 bases from J, with 22 bases between. This CDR3 reads CASSPVYTLNQDEQYF. The CDR3 region has the DNA TGTGCCAGCAGCCCCGTGTACACCCTAAATCAAGACGAGCAGTACTTC. The whole variable domain, remainder taken from reference TRBV5-5 and TRBJ2-7, is DAGVTQSPTHLIKTRGQQVTLRCSPISGHKSVSWYQQVLGQGPQFIFQYYEKEERGRGNFPDRFSARQFPNYSSELNVNALLLGDSALYLCASSPVYTLNQDEQYFGPGTRLTVT.

The rearrangement uses TRBV4-2 and TRBJ2-5, with D unresolved. Germline V lookup: CDR1 LGHNA, CDR2 YNFKEQ. The V and J ends lost 0 bases and 7 bases respectively, with 12 bases between them. This CDR3 comprises 14 residues. The CDR3 loop reads CASSQDSSNPTQYF. CDR3 nucleotide sequence: TGTGCCAGCAGCCAAGATTCGAGTAACCCGACCCAGTACTTC.

CDR3 sequence: CASSPSGRSSTDTQYF. The CDR3 bases are TGCGCCAGCAGCCCTTCGGGTCGGTCTAGCACAGATACGCAGTATTTT. The gene calls are TRBV5-1 and TRBJ2-3; D gene unclear. V lost 4 bases and J 0 bases, leaving 15 bases between the germline ends. This CDR3 is built from 16 residues. Germline CDR1 reads SGHRS; CDR2 reads YFSETQ.

The chain couples TRBV2 to TRBJ1-2; the D is unclear. This CDR3 spans 11 amino acids. Germline V lookup: CDR1 SNHLY, CDR2 FYNNEI. V gave up 4 bases and J gave up 5 bases, with 5 bases separating them. The CDR3 DNA sequence: TGTGCCAGCAGTGTACTGTATGGCTACACCTTC. Translated: CASSVLYGYTF.

V gene TRBV20-1 combines with J gene TRBJ2-3, with D hard to call. V gave up 1 base and J gave up 6 bases, with 5 bases separating them. Germline V gene sequence: CDR1 DFQATT, CDR2 SNEGSKA (reference sequence). The CDR3 consists of 11 residues. The CDR3 region has the DNA TGCAGTGCTAGAGTCCAGGATACGCAGTATTTT. This codes for CSARVQDTQYF.

The chain is built from TRBV28 and TRBJ2-3, with a possible D match to TRBD2 (6 bases). The CDR3 extends over 16 amino acids. V shed 6 bases and J shed 2 bases, with 18 bases lying between them. Germline V lookup: CDR1 MDHEN, CDR2 SYDVKM. The CDR3 loop is CASSPSLATTTDTQYF. DNA of the CDR3: TGTGCCAGCAGCCCCTCACTAGCCACTACCACAGATACGCAGTATTTT. Complete variable domain (other parts from reference TRBV28 and TRBJ2-3): DVKVTQSSRYLVKRTGEKVFLECVQDMDHENMFWYRQDPGLGLRLIYFSYDVKMKEKGDIPEGYSVSREKKERFSLILESASTNQTSMYLCASSPSLATTTDTQYFGPGTRLTVL.

The genes are TRBV29-1 and TRBJ2-2; a possible D gene is TRBD2 (6 bases). Trimming stripped 4 bases from V and 6 bases from J, with 21 bases between. Germline lookup yields CDR1 SQVTM and CDR2 ANQGSEA. This CDR3 comprises 16 residues. CDR3 coding DNA: TGCAGCGTTGGCCGGTTGACAACGGAGGGACCCGGGGAGCTGTTTTTT. Translation: CSVGRLTTEGPGELFF.

The J gene is TRBJ1-3, the V gene TRBV5-1; D is perhaps TRBD1 (5 bases). The germline gives CDR1 SGHRS, CDR2 YFSETQ. The CDR3 is 16 residues long. The ends were cut back, 0 bases at V and 0 bases at J, with 10 bases in the middle. This CDR3 reads CASSLGPTASGNTIYF. The CDR3 bases are TGCGCCAGCAGCTTGGGGCCGACAGCCTCTGGAAACACCATATATTTT. Together with reference TRBV5-1 and TRBJ1-3, the CDR3 gives the full variable domain: KAGVTQTPRYLIKTRGQQVTLSCSPISGHRSVSWYQQTPGQGLQFLFEYFSETQRNKGNFPGRFSGRQFSNSRSEMNVSTLELGDSALYLCASSLGPTASGNTIYFGEGSWLTVV.

This chain joins TRBV9 and TRBJ2-5, with 10 bases lining up with TRBD2. V trimming: 4 bases; J trimming: 2 bases; junction bases outside the gene matches: 8. Germline V gene data show CDR1 as SGDLS and CDR2 as YYNGEE. CDR3 size: 16 residues. The CDR3 DNA reads TGTGCCAGCAGCTCCGGAGGGACTAGCGATCAAGAGACCCAGTACTTC. It translates to CASSSGGTSDQETQYF.

The CDR3 sequence is CASSSGQAVNQPQHF. Written as DNA, the CDR3 is TGTGCCAGCAGCAGTGGACAGGCGGTCAATCAGCCCCAGCATTTT. The gene calls are TRBV5-8 and TRBJ1-5, with 7 bases identical to TRBD1. In germline, CDR1 is SGHTS, CDR2 YDEGEE. V lost 4 bases and J lost 3; bases outside the gene matches: 7. The CDR3 covers 15 residues. Combining the CDR3 with reference TRBV5-8 and TRBJ1-5 gives the whole variable domain EAGVTQSPTHLIKTRGQQATLRCSPISGHTSVYWYQQALGLGLQFLLWYDEGEERNRGNFPPRFSGRQFPNYSSELNVNALELEDSALYLCASSSGQAVNQPQHFGDGTRLSIL.

This chain connects TRBV28 to TRBJ2-1; no reliable D call. Germline values: CDR1 MDHEN, CDR2 SYDVKM. The V gene lost 6 bases and the J gene lost 9 bases, with 12 bases spanning the gap. The CDR3 consists of 12 residues. Here the CDR3 DNA reads TGTGCCAGCAGACGATTGGTGGGTGAGCAGTTCTTC. Protein product: CASRRLVGEQFF.

This clone was seen just once. The chain links TRBV5-1 to TRBJ1-1; tentatively, D is TRBD1 (6 bases). Deletions cut 2 bases from V and 2 bases from J, with 13 bases between. From germline, CDR1 is SGHRS and CDR2 YFSETQ. This CDR3 is built from 15 residues. CDR3 coding DNA: TGCGCCAGCAGCTTAGGGGGACGGAGCAACACTGAAGCTTTCTTT. Amino acids: CASSLGGRSNTEAFF.

The J gene is TRBJ2-3, the V gene TRBV6-5; TRBD2 matches at 12 bases. In germline, CDR1 is MNHEY, CDR2 SVGAGI. The CDR3 sequence is 15 residues long. J lost 1 base, V lost 7 bases, and 3 bases had no gene match. CDR3 in amino acids: CASTRLAGGTDTQYF. CDR3 nucleotides: TGTGCCAGCACCCGACTAGCGGGGGGCACAGATACGCAGTATTTT.

The V and J genes are TRBV18 and TRBJ2-7; no firm D call. With 3 bases removed from V and 0 bases from J, the gap between germline ends came to 6 bases. In germline, CDR1 is KGHSH, CDR2 LQKENI. CDR3 size: 13 residues. The CDR3 spells CASSPDDSYEQYF. The CDR3 DNA is TGTGCCAGCTCACCCGACGACTCCTACGAGCAGTACTTC.

The rearrangement links TRBV5-4 to TRBJ2-7; 13 nucleotides line up with TRBD2. With V trimmed by 4 bases and J by 3 bases, 13 bases remained unmatched. Germline V lookup: CDR1 SGHNT, CDR2 YYREEE (reference sequence). The CDR3 totals 18 residues. The CDR3 is CASSPWTSGRGVDYEQYF. In DNA form, the CDR3 reads TGTGCCAGCAGCCCCTGGACTAGCGGGAGAGGGGTAGACTACGAGCAGTACTTC.

CDR3 protein: CASTVMSGNTIYF. The CDR3 DNA reads as TGTGCCAGTACCGTGATGTCTGGAAACACCATATATTTT. The rearrangement links TRBV19 to TRBJ1-3; D gene unclear. CDR1 and CDR2 from the germline V gene are LNHDA and SQIVND (reference sequence). The CDR3 consists of 13 residues. V was shortened by 7 bases and J by 1 base, with 8 bases between the two germline ends.

The chain links TRBV6-6 to TRBJ2-5, with D unclear. The CDR3 covers 13 residues. V was pared by 0 bases and J by 3 bases, with 5 bases between. CDR1 and CDR2 from the germline V gene are MNHNY and SVGAGI (reference sequence). The CDR3 spells CASSYSREETQYF. CDR3 DNA: TGTGCCAGCAGTTACTCCAGAGAAGAGACCCAGTACTTC.

This clone was recorded once. The J gene is TRBJ2-3, the V gene TRBV28; 10 nucleotides align to TRBD2. The J segment lost 0 bases and the V segment lost 3 bases, leaving 12 bases of the junction unmatched. Germline V CDR1 and CDR2: MDHEN, SYDVKM. The CDR3 contains 19 residues. As DNA, the CDR3 is TGTGCCAGCAGTTTCCCGCTTCCCGGGACTAGCGCTAGCACAGATACGCAGTATTTT. Encoded protein: CASSFPLPGTSASTDTQYF.

V gene TRBV7-9 combines with J gene TRBJ2-1, with 7 nucleotides matching TRBD2. Looked up from germline, CDR1 is SEHNR and CDR2 is FQNEAQ (reference sequence). Trimming cost V 5 bases and J 1 base; bases outside gene matches: 8. The CDR3 has 16 residues. The CDR3: CASSGNLADSYNEQFF. DNA of the CDR3: TGTGCCAGCAGCGGGAACCTAGCGGATTCCTACAATGAGCAGTTCTTC.

The chain employs TRBV29-1 and TRBJ1-4, with TRBD1 matching over 7 bases. The CDR3 has 13 amino acids. In germline, CDR1 is SQVTM, CDR2 ANQGSEA. V lost 5 bases and J lost 5; bases outside the gene matches: 5. In DNA, the CDR3 is TGCAGCGTTTCGACAGGGTCCAATGAAAAACTGTTTTTT. It translates to CSVSTGSNEKLFF.